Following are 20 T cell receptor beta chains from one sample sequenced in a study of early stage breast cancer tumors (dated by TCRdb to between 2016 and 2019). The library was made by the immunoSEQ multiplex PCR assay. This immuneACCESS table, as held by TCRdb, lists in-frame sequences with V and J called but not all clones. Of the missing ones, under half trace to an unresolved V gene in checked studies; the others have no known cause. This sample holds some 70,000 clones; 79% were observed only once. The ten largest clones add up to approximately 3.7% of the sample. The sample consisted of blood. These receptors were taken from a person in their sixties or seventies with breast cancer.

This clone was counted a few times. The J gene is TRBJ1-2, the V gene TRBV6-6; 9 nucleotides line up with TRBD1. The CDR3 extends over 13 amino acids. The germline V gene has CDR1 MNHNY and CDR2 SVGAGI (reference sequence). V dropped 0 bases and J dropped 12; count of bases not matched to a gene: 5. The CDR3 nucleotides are TGTGCCAGCAGTTACTCAGGAACAGGGGGCGACACCTTC. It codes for CASSYSGTGGDTF.

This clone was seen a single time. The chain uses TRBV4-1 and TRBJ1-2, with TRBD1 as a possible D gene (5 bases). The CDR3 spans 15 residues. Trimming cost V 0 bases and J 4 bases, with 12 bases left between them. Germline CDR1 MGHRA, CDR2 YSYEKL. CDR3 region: CASSQDTRELYGYTF. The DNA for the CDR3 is TGCGCCAGCAGCCAAGATACCAGGGAACTCTATGGCTACACCTTC.

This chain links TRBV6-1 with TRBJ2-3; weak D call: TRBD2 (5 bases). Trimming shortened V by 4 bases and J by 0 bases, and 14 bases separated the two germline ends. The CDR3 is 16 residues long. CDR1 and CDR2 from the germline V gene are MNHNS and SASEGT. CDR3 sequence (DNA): TGTGCCAGCAGTGCGCTCACTAGGCCGAGCACAGATACGCAGTATTTT. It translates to CASSALTRPSTDTQYF.

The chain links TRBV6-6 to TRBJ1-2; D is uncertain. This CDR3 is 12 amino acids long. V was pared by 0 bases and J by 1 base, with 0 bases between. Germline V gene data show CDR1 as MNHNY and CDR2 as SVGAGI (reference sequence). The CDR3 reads CASSYSNYGYTF. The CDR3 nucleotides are TGTGCCAGCAGTTACTCTAACTATGGCTACACCTTC.

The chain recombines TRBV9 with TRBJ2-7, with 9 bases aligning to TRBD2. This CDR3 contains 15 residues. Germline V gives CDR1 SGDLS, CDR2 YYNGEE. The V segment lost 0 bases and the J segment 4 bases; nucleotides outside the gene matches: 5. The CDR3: CASSVDGGGAYEQYF. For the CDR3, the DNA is TGTGCCAGCAGCGTAGATGGCGGGGGGGCTTACGAGCAGTACTTC.

CDR3 nucleotide sequence: TGTGCCAGCAGCTTGCGGCGAGGGTGGGGACAAGAGACCCAGTACTTC. Translating gives CASSLRRGWGQETQYF. The chain carries TRBV5-6 and TRBJ2-5; TRBD2 is a possible D gene (5 bases). Germline V CDR1 and CDR2: SGHDT, YYEEEE. This CDR3 is built from 16 residues. Trimming removed 1 base from V and 2 bases from J, with 15 bases in between.

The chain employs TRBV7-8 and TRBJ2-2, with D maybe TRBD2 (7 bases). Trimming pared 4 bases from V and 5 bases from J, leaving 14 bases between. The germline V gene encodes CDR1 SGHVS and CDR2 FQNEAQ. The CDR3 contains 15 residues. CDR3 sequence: CASSYAGARTGELFF. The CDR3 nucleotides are TGTGCCAGCAGCTACGCGGGGGCGCGTACCGGGGAGCTGTTTTTT.

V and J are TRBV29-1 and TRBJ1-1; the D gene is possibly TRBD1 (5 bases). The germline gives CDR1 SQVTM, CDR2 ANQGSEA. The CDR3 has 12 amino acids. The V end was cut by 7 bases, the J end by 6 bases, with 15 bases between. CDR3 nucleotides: TGCAGCGGATCCAGGGTAACGCCTGAAGCTTTCTTT. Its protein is CSGSRVTPEAFF.

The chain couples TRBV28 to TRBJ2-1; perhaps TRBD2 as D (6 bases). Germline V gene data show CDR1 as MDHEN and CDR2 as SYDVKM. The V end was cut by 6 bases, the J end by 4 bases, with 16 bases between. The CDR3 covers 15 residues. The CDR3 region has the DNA TGTGCCAGCAGAGAGCCTCTGGGGGGATACAATGAGCAGTTCTTC. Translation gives CASREPLGGYNEQFF. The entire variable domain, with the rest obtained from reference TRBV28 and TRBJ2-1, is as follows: DVKVTQSSRYLVKRTGEKVFLECVQDMDHENMFWYRQDPGLGLRLIYFSYDVKMKEKGDIPEGYSVSREKKERFSLILESASTNQTSMYLCASREPLGGYNEQFFGPGTRLTVL.

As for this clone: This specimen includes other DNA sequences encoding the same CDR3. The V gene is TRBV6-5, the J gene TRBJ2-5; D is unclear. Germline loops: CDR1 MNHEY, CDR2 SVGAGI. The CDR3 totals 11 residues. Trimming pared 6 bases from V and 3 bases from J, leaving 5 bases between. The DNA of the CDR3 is TGTGCCAGCAGCCGCAAAGAGACCCAGTACTTC. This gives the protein CASSRKETQYF.

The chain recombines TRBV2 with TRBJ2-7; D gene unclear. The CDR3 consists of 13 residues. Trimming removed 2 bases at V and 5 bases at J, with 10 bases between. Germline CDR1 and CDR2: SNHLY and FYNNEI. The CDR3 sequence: CASSEIRVHEQYF. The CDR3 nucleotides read TGTGCCAGCAGTGAAATCCGGGTGCACGAGCAGTACTTC.

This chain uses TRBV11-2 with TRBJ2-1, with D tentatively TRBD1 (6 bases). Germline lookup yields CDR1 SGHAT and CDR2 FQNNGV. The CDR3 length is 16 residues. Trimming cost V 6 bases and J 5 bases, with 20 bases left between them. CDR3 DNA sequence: TGTGCCAGCAGGATCCCCGGCAGGGGCTCTCACAATGAGCAGTTCTTC. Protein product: CASRIPGRGSHNEQFF. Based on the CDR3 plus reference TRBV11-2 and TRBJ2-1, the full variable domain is EAGVAQSPRYKIIEKRQSVAFWCNPISGHATLYWYQQILGQGPKLLIQFQNNGVVDDSQLPKDRFSAERLKGVDSTLKIQPAKLEDSAVYLCASRIPGRGSHNEQFFGPGTRLTVL.

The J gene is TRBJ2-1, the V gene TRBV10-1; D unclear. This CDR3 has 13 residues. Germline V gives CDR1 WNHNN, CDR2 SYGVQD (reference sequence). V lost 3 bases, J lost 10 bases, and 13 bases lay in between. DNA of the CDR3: TGCGCCAGCAGTGATGTATTGTCTCGCGAGCAGTTCTTC. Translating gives CASSDVLSREQFF.

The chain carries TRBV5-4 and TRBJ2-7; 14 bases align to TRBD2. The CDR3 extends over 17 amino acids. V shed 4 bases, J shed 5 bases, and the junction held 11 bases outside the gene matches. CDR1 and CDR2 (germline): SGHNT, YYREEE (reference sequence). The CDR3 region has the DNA TGTGCCAGCAGCCGTCCGGGACTAGCGGGGGCGGGGGACGAGCAGTACTTC. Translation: CASSRPGLAGAGDEQYF.

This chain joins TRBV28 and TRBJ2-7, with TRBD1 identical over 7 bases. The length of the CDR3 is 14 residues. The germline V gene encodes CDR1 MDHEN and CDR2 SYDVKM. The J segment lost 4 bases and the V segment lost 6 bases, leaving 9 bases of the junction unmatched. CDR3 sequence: CASRSQGQGYEQYF. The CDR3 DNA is TGTGCCAGCAGGTCACAGGGGCAGGGTTACGAGCAGTACTTC.

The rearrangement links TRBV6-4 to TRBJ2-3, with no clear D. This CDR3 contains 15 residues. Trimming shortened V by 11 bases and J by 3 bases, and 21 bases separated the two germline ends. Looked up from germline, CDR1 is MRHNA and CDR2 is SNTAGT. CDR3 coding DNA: TGTGCCTCGCTATGGGCGTCAAAAGTGACAGATACGCAGTATTTT. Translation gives CASLWASKVTDTQYF.

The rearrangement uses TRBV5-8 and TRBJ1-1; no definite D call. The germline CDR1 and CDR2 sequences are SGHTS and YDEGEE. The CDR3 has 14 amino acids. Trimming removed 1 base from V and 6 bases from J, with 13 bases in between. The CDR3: CASSLITGSAEAFF. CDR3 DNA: TGTGCCAGCAGCTTGATTACGGGGTCCGCTGAAGCTTTCTTT.

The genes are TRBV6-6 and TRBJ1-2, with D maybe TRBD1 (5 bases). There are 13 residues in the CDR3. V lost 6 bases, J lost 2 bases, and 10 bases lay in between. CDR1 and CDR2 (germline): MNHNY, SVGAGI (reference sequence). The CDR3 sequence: CASSPGTNYGYTF. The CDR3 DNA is TGTGCCAGCAGCCCAGGGACGAACTATGGCTACACCTTC.

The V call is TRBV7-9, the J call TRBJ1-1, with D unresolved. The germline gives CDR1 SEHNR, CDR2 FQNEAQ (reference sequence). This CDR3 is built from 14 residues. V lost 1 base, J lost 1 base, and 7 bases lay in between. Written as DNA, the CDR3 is TGTGCCAGCAGCTTAGGAGCGGGGAACACTGAAGCTTTCTTT. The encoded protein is CASSLGAGNTEAFF.

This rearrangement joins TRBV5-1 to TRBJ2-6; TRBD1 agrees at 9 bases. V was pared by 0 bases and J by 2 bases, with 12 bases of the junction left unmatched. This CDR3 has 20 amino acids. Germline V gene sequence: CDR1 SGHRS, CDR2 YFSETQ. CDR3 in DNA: TGCGCCAGCAGCTTGGTAGGGACAGGGACGATGGGCCCTGGGGCCAACGTCCTGACTTTC. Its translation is CASSLVGTGTMGPGANVLTF.